In its sample, the clone carrying this T cell receptor (beta chain) was seen a few times. CDR1 is LGHDT and CDR2 is YNNKEL in the germline V gene (reference sequence). The CDR3 runs to 13 residues. The germline V and J ends were trimmed by 5 bases and 4 bases, with 11 bases remaining between them. Authors' data handling: Researchers report that nucleated cell counts were estimated from reference gene primer amplification. Generated by immunoSEQ multiplex PCR, the TCRdb table keeps only in-frame clones and is missing some. V and J calls and clone size follow that table, whereas D and trimming were derived from the DNA. Among 150,000 to 200,000 clones listed, around 80% were seen once. This entry belongs to a study of blood T cell repertoires in COVID-19. Whole-study context: From the United States, Italy and Spain came samples of acute and convalescent COVID-19. The analysed material was cDNA or gDNA that came from T cells, B-cell-depleted T cells, or PBMCs.

The rearrangement links TRBV3-1 (or the pseudogene TRBV3-2) to TRBJ1-1; no firm D call. This sequence originates from a woman over 75 with active or convalescent COVID-19. The sequencing sample was made of peripheral blood. The CDR3 DNA follows: TGTGCCAGCAGCAATAATATCGGCACTGAAGCTTTCTTT. This codes for CASSNNIGTEAFF.